Below, 9 T cell receptor beta chains from the same sample are listed, as sequenced in a study of PD-L1 blockade in urothelial cancer (dated by TCRdb to the late 2010s). The method was the immunoSEQ multiplex PCR assay. Not all clones reach the TCRdb copy of this immuneACCESS table, which keeps in-frame sequences only. Checked studies attribute under half of the gap to unresolved V genes and leave the rest unexplained. Recorded for this sample are just over 50,000 clones; approximately 75% of them occurred a single time. The biggest ten clones account for more than 3.5% of the sample. The specimen was PBMCs, collected around atezolizumab (anti-PD-L1) treatment. All receptors derive from a man in his 70s with urothelial cancer.

This chain joins TRBV28 and TRBJ1-4; 11 bases are a match to TRBD1. J was trimmed by 6 bases and V by 1 base; bases with no gene match: 1. CDR1 is MDHEN, CDR2 SYDVKM, per germline. CDR3 length: 15 amino acids. CDR3: CASSLSGQGDEKLFF. The CDR3 coding sequence is TGTGCCAGCAGTTTATCGGGACAGGGGGATGAAAAACTGTTTTTT.

This clone was seen only a few times. The chain joins TRBV7-2 to TRBJ2-7; D is unresolved. V dropped 5 bases and J dropped 1 base, with 9 bases sitting between them. This CDR3 contains 13 residues. CDR1 is SGHTA and CDR2 is FQGNSA in the germline V gene. The CDR3 protein is CASSLDGSYEQYF. The DNA for the CDR3 is TGTGCCAGCAGCCTAGACGGTTCCTACGAGCAGTACTTC.

The V gene is TRBV5-1, the J gene TRBJ2-1, with TRBD2 identical over 7 bases. The V gene's germline CDR1 is SGHRS and CDR2 YFSETQ. The junction had 18 bases not matched to a gene; V was cut back by 0 bases and J by 9 bases. The CDR3 is made up of 18 amino acids. CDR3 bases: TGCGCCAGCAGCTTGGGGTATGCGCGGGAGAGGAGGGGTAGTGAGCAGTTCTTC. Encoded protein: CASSLGYARERRGSEQFF.

The CDR3 spells CASSRRENQPQHF. Written as DNA, the CDR3 is TGTGCCAGCAGCAGACGGGAAAATCAGCCCCAGCATTTT. The gene calls are TRBV2 and TRBJ1-5; D not certain. Germline V gene sequence: CDR1 SNHLY, CDR2 FYNNEI. Trimming took off 6 bases at V and 4 bases at J, with 10 bases between the two ends. This CDR3 contains 13 residues.

The gene calls are TRBV11-3 and TRBJ2-1, with unresolved D. CDR3 length: 14 residues. V was cut by 0 bases and J by 0 bases, with 3 bases left in between. Germline V CDR1 and CDR2: SGHNT, YENEEA. The CDR3 coding sequence is TGTGCCAGCAGCTTAGACAGCTCCTACAATGAGCAGTTCTTC. As protein: CASSLDSSYNEQFF. The full variable domain, with the rest looked up from reference TRBV11-3 and TRBJ2-1, is EAGVVQSPRYKIIEKKQPVAFWCNPISGHNTLYWYLQNLGQGPELLIRYENEEAVDDSQLPKDRFSAERLKGVDSTLKIQPAELGDSAVYLCASSLDSSYNEQFFGPGTRLTVL.

This chain connects TRBV5-4 to TRBJ2-5; 7 bases align to TRBD1. V trimming: 4 bases; J trimming: 2 bases; junction bases outside the gene matches: 8. CDR1 and CDR2 (germline): SGHNT, YYREEE (reference sequence). CDR3 length: 15 amino acids. The DNA for the CDR3 is TGTGCCAGCAGCATACCCACAGGGGCTCAAGAGACCCAGTACTTC. It codes for CASSIPTGAQETQYF.

CDR3 in DNA: TGTGCCAGCAGCGAGGGGCCCTCGAGGCCCACCGGGGAGCTGTTTTTT. Its protein is CASSEGPSRPTGELFF. The chain couples TRBV9 to TRBJ2-2; possibly TRBD1 for D (5 bases). CDR3 length: 16 residues. V dropped 3 bases and J dropped 4 bases, with 16 bases sitting between them. The germline V gene encodes CDR1 SGDLS and CDR2 YYNGEE.

The rearrangement uses TRBV5-5 and TRBJ1-1; D remains ambiguous. V lost 1 base to trimming and J lost 6 bases, with 16 bases between them. CDR1 and CDR2 (germline): SGHKS, YYEKEE (reference sequence). The CDR3 length is 15 residues. DNA for the CDR3: TGTGCCAGCAGCTTGCCGACACCTTCAAACGCTGAAGCTTTCTTT. Its protein is CASSLPTPSNAEAFF.

The chain links TRBV7-9 to TRBJ1-6; no clear D gene. Trimming took 5 bases from V and 6 from J, leaving 2 bases between them. The CDR3 consists of 11 residues. Germline V CDR1 and CDR2: SEHNR, FQNEAQ (reference sequence). The CDR3 is CASSRNSPLHF. CDR3 DNA: TGTGCCAGCAGCCGTAATTCACCCCTCCACTTT.